These T cell receptor beta chains were read from a single sample in a study of blood T cell repertoires in COVID-19. Assay used: immunoSEQ multiplex PCR; TCRdb lists only in-frame clones, some missing. The repertoire consists of 100,000 to 150,000 clones, with roughly 90% occurring once and the leading ten covering less than 4.5%. The sample was peripheral blood. The receptor set was obtained from a man aged 55-75 years with COVID-19, enrolled during active disease. Both conserved end residues are part of each CDR3. D genes are given only for firm matches. Only some rows state a clone size, as once, few, many or a class for expanded clones.

abundance	v_gene	d_gene	j_gene	CDR3aa	CDR3nt
.	TRBV3-1/TRBV3-2	TRBD2	TRBJ2-5	CASIRTSGETQYF	TGTGCCAGCATTAGGACTAGCGGAGAGACCCAGTACTTC
.	TRBV19	.	TRBJ1-2	CASEGRQSNYGYTF	TGTGCCAGTGAAGGCAGACAATCTAACTATGGCTACACCTTC
few	TRBV18	TRBD1	TRBJ1-1	CASSPPTGGDTEAFF	TGTGCCAGCTCACCACCGACAGGGGGGGACACTGAAGCTTTCTTT
.	TRBV9	.	TRBJ2-7	CASSGRENSYEQYF	TGTGCCAGCAGCGGGAGGGAAAACTCCTACGAGCAGTACTTC
once	TRBV11-2	.	TRBJ2-5	CASSLQGRQETQYF	TGTGCCAGCAGCTTACAGGGGCGACAAGAGACCCAGTACTTC
.	TRBV7-2	TRBD2	TRBJ2-3	CASTRTSGGPDTQYF	TGTGCCAGCACGAGGACTAGCGGGGGGCCAGATACGCAGTATTTT
.	TRBV4-1	TRBD1	TRBJ1-6	CASSQDWGTDNSPLHF	TGCGCCAGCAGCCAAGATTGGGGGACAGACAATTCACCCCTCCACTTT
.	TRBV13	.	TRBJ1-4	CASSPHRTSGEKLFF	TGTGCCAGCAGCCCCCACAGGACGTCAGGGGAAAAACTGTTTTTT
.	TRBV3-1/TRBV3-2	.	TRBJ2-3	CASSHALADTQYF	TGTGCCAGCAGCCATGCCCTAGCAGATACGCAGTATTTT
.	TRBV5-4	TRBD1	TRBJ1-1	CASSPRQGPEAFF	TGTGCCAGCAGCCCCCGACAGGGCCCTGAAGCTTTCTTT
.	TRBV7-2	TRBD1	TRBJ1-5	CASSSQGNQPQHF	TGTGCCAGCAGCTCACAGGGGAATCAGCCCCAGCATTTT
.	TRBV3-1/TRBV3-2	.	TRBJ2-3	CASSQGTGLTQYF	TGTGCCAGCAGCCAAGGGACGGGGTTGACGCAGTATTTT
once	TRBV28	.	TRBJ1-6	CASEAAGRLHF	TGTGCCAGCGAAGCGGCGGGGAGGCTCCACTTT
.	TRBV6-1	.	TRBJ2-1	CASSELNRVSVNEQFF	TGTGCCAGCAGTGAACTAAACAGGGTGTCTGTCAATGAGCAGTTCTTC
.	TRBV11-2	.	TRBJ1-2	CASSLTGLNYGYTF	TGTGCCAGCAGCTTAACAGGGCTTAACTATGGCTACACCTTC
.	TRBV12-5	.	TRBJ2-3	CASGLGAGTQYF	TGTGCTAGTGGTTTGGGTGCGGGTACGCAGTATTTT
.	TRBV4-2	TRBD1	TRBJ1-2	CASSQDDRVRKDNYGYTF	TGTGCCAGCAGCCAAGATGACAGGGTGAGGAAAGATAACTATGGCTACACCTTC
.	TRBV3-1/TRBV3-2	.	TRBJ2-2	CASSQQGGTGELFF	TGTGCCAGCAGCCAACAAGGGGGCACCGGGGAGCTGTTTTTT
.	TRBV25-1	TRBD1	TRBJ1-4	CASNPGGAYEKLFF	TGTGCCAGTAACCCAGGGGGCGCTTATGAAAAACTGTTTTTT
.	TRBV9	TRBD1	TRBJ1-1	CASSRTGEVLAFF	TGTGCCAGCAGCCGAACAGGGGAGGTACTAGCTTTCTTT
.	TRBV5-1	.	TRBJ1-3	CASSLAPGENTIYF	TGCGCCAGCAGCTTGGCACCGGGAGAAAACACCATATATTTT
.	TRBV5-1	TRBD1	TRBJ2-1	CASSLRDRVIDEQFF	TGCGCCAGCAGCCTCCGGGACAGGGTAATCGATGAGCAGTTCTTC
few	TRBV30	.	TRBJ1-1	CAWSLQVNTEAFF	TGTGCCTGGAGTCTACAGGTGAACACTGAAGCTTTCTTT
.	TRBV6-2/TRBV6-3	TRBD2	TRBJ2-7	CASRYGRGETRYEQYF	TGTGCCAGCAGATACGGGCGGGGGGAAACCCGCTACGAGCAGTACTTC
.	TRBV12-3/TRBV12-4	.	TRBJ2-1	CASRNSGEQFF	TGTGCCAGCAGAAACAGCGGTGAGCAGTTCTTC
.	TRBV7-9	TRBD1	TRBJ1-3	CASSLGGTVKGNTIYF	TGTGCCAGCAGCTTAGGAGGGACAGTAAAAGGAAACACCATATATTTT
once	TRBV18	.	TRBJ2-7	CASSSTRTDDYEQYF	TGTGCCAGCTCATCGACCCGGACAGACGACTACGAGCAGTACTTC
.	TRBV12-3/TRBV12-4	.	TRBJ1-2	CASSRGGADGYTF	TGTGCCAGCAGCCGGGGGGGGGCAGATGGCTACACCTTC
.	TRBV4-2	TRBD2	TRBJ2-3	CASSQVSSGGDTDTQYF	TGTGCCAGCAGCCAAGTTTCTAGCGGGGGGGACACAGATACGCAGTATTTT
.	TRBV5-1	TRBD1	TRBJ1-2	CASSFWTGGESGYTF	TGCGCCAGCAGTTTTTGGACAGGGGGCGAAAGTGGCTACACCTTC
.	TRBV19	.	TRBJ2-7	CASYGGNEQYF	TGTGCCAGTTACGGGGGAAACGAGCAGTACTTC
.	TRBV6-5	TRBD1	TRBJ2-1	CASRPTGGAHNEQFF	TGTGCCAGCAGACCGACAGGGGGCGCCCACAATGAGCAGTTCTTC
.	TRBV5-1	.	TRBJ1-1	CASSLLGNTEAFF	TGCGCCAGCAGCTTGCTAGGGAACACTGAAGCTTTCTTT
once	TRBV28	.	TRBJ2-7	CASSLFLSSYEQYF	TGTGCCAGCAGTTTATTCCTGTCCTCCTACGAGCAGTACTTC
.	TRBV19	TRBD1	TRBJ1-3	CASSSGTGVLSGNTIYF	TGTGCCAGTAGTTCCGGGACAGGGGTTCTCTCTGGAAACACCATATATTTT
.	TRBV6-5	.	TRBJ1-6	CASSKHPTGNSPLHF	TGTGCCAGCAGCAAACATCCTACGGGGAATTCACCCCTCCACTTT
.	TRBV11-3	TRBD1	TRBJ2-1	CASSLGGTDSYNEQFF	TGTGCCAGCAGCTTAGGGGGGACAGACTCCTACAATGAGCAGTTCTTC
.	TRBV27	.	TRBJ1-2	CASSLRGADGYTF	TGTGCCAGCAGTTTGCGGGGGGCCGATGGCTACACCTTC
.	TRBV5-1	.	TRBJ2-7	CASSSVNSNSVEQYF	TGCGCCAGCAGCTCAGTAAACAGCAATAGCGTCGAGCAGTACTTC
.	TRBV30	.	TRBJ2-7	CASGRQFYEQYF	TGTGCCTCGGGGAGACAGTTCTACGAGCAGTACTTC
.	TRBV10-1	TRBD1	TRBJ1-5	CAISLGDRHSNQPQHF	TGCGCCATCTCCCTCGGGGACAGACATAGCAATCAGCCCCAGCATTTT
few	TRBV9	.	TRBJ1-2	CASSPGTRDGYTF	TGTGCCAGCAGCCCCGGGACTAGGGACGGCTACACCTTC
.	TRBV28	.	TRBJ1-1	CASSLSWRLEAFF	TGTGCCAGCAGTTTATCCTGGCGGCTCGAAGCTTTCTTT
.	TRBV9	TRBD1	TRBJ2-6	CASSVTGGATGANVLTF	TGTGCCAGCAGCGTTACAGGGGGCGCGACTGGGGCCAACGTCCTGACTTTC
.	TRBV11-3	TRBD2	TRBJ2-1	CASSSSGTRPYNEQFF	TGTGCCAGCAGCTCGTCCGGGACTAGACCTTACAATGAGCAGTTCTTC